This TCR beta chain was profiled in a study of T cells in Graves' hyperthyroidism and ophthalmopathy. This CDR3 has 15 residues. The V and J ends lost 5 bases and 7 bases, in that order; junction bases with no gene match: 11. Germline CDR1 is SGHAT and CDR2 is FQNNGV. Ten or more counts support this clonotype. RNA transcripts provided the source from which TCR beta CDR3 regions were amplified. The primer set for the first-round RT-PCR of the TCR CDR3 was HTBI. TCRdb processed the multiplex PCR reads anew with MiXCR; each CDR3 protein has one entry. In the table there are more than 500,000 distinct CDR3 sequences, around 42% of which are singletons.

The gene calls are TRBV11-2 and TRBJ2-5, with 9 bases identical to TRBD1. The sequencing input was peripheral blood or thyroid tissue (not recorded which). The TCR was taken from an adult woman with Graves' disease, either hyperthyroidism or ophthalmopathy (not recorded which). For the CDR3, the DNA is TGTGCCAGCAGCCTACAGGGGGCGCGTGACGCGACCCAGTACTTC. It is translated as CASSLQGARDATQYF.